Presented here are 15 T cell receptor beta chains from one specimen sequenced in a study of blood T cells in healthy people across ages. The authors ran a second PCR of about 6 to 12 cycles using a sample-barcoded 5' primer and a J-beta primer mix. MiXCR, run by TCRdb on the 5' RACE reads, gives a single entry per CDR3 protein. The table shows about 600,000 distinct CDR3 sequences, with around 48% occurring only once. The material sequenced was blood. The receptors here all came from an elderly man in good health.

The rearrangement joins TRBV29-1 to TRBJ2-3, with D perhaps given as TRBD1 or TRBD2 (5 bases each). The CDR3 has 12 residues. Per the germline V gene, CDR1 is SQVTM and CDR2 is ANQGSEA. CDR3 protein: CGGTGGTDTQYF. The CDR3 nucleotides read TGCGGCGGTACAGGCGGGACAGATACGCAGTATTTT.

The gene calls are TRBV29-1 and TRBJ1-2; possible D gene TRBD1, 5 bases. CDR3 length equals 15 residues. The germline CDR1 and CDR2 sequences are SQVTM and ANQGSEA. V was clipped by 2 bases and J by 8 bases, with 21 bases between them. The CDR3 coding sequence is TGCAGCGTTGAATTCAGTTCCGGGGCCGCGGTAGGCTACACCTTC. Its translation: CSVEFSSGAAVGYTF.

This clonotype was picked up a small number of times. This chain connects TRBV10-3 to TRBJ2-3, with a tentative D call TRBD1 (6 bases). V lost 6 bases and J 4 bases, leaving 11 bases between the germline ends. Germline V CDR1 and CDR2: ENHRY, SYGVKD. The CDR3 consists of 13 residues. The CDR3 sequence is CAISRGLADTQYF. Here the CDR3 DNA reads TGTGCCATCAGCAGGGGCCTGGCAGATACGCAGTATTTT.

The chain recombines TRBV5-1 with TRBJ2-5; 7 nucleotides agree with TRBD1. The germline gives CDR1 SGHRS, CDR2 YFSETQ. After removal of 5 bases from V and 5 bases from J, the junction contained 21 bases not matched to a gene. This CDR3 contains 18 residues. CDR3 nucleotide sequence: TGCGCCAGCAGTCCAGGGGACAGTCAACCTTTGATGGGGGAGACCCAGTACTTC. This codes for CASSPGDSQPLMGETQYF.

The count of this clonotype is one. CDR3 protein: CASSGQICGYTF. The CDR3 nucleotides are TGTGCCAGCAGTGGACAGATCTGTGGCTACACCTTC. The genes are TRBV25-1 and TRBJ1-2; D is possibly TRBD1 (5 bases). The CDR3 has 12 residues. V was pared by 4 bases and J by 7 bases, with 10 bases between. Germline V gives CDR1 MGHDK, CDR2 SYGVNS.

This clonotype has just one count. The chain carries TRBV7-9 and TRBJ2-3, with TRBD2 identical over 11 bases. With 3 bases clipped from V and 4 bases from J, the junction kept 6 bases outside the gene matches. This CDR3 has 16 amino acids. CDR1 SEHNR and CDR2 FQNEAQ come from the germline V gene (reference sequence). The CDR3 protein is CASSLVAGGPADTQYF. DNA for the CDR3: TGTGCCAGCAGCTTGGTAGCGGGGGGGCCGGCAGATACGCAGTATTTT.

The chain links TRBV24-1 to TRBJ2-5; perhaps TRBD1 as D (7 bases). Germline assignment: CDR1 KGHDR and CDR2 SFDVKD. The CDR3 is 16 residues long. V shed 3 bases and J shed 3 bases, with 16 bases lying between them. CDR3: CATSDPRTGGEETQYF. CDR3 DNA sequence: TGTGCCACCAGTGATCCCCGGACAGGAGGGGAAGAGACCCAGTACTTC.

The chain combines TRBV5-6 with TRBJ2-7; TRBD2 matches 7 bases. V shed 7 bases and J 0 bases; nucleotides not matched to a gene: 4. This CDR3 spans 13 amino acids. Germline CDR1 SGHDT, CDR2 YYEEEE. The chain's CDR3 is CASARGSSYEQYF. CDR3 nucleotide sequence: TGTGCCAGCGCGCGGGGGAGCTCCTACGAGCAGTACTTC.

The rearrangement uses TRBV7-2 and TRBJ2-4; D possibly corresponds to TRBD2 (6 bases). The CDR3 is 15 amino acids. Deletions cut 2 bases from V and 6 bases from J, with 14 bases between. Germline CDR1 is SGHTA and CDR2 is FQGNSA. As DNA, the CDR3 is TGTGCCAGCAGCTTACAGGCCGGGGGTGGAAACATTCAGTACTTC. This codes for CASSLQAGGGNIQYF.

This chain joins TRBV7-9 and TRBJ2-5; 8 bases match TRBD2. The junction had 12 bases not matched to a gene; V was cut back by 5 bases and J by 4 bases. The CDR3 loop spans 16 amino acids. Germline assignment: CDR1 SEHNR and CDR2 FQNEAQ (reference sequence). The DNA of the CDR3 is TGTGCCAGCAGCACCCTGGGTAGCGGGGCCTCAGAGACCCAGTACTTC. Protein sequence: CASSTLGSGASETQYF.

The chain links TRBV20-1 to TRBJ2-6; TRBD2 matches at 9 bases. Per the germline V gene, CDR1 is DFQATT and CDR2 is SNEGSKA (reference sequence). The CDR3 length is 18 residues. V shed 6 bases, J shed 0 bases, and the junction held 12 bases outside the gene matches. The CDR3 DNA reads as TGCAGTGCGCGCGACTTCAGCGGGAGGACCTCTGGGGCCAACGTCCTGACTTTC. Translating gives CSARDFSGRTSGANVLTF.

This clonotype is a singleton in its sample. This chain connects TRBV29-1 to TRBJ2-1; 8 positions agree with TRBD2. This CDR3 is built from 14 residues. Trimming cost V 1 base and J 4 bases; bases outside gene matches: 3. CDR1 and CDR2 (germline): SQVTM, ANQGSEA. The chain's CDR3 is CSVEATSAYNEQFF. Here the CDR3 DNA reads TGCAGCGTTGAAGCGACTAGCGCTTACAATGAGCAGTTCTTC.

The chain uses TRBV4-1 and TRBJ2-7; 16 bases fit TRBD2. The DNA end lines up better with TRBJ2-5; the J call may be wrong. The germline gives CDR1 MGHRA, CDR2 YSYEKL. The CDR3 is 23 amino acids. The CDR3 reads CASSHRAGTSGGAPANIIETQYF. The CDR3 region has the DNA TGCGCCAGCAGCCACCGTGCCGGGACTAGCGGGGGGGCGCCTGCGAACATAATAGAGACCCAGTACTTC.

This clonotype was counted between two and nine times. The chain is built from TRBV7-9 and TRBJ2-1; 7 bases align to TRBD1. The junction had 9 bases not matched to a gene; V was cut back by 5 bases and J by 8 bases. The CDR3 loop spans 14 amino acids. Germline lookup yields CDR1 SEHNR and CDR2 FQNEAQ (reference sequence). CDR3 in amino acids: CASSLQTGTDEQFF. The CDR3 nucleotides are TGTGCCAGCAGCCTCCAGACAGGGACGGATGAGCAGTTCTTC.

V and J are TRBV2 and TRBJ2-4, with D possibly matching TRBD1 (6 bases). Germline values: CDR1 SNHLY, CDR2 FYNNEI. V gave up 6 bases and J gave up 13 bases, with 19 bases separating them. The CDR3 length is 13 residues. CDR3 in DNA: TGTGCCAGCAGGGCAGGGGATTACGGGGAGCAGTACTTC. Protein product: CASRAGDYGEQYF.